This T cell receptor beta chain came from a study of T cells in Graves' hyperthyroidism and ophthalmopathy. In the study overall: Peripheral blood was acquired at first diagnosis, ahead of any therapy whatsoever.

Using RNA transcripts as the source, TCR beta CDR3 regions were amplified. The HTBI primer set drove a first-round RT-PCR of the TCR CDR3. Using its own MiXCR run on the multiplex PCR reads, TCRdb lists one record per CDR3 protein. The data show around 350,000 distinct CDR3 sequences, with approximately 14% seen just once and less than 20% held by the top ten. This CDR3 has 15 residues. The germline V gene encodes CDR1 MNHNS and CDR2 SASEGT. The germline V and J ends were trimmed by 6 bases and 0 bases, with 14 bases remaining between them. Orbital computed tomography, thyroid ultrasound, serum thyroxine and TRAb, and clinical symptoms together informed the diagnoses. This clonotype was detected ten times or more.

The chain employs TRBV6-1 and TRBJ1-2; no reliable D call. The sequencing input was blood. This clonotype was obtained from a woman aged 25 to 39 with Graves' ophthalmopathy. Here the CDR3 DNA reads TGTGCCAGCAGCCCGCGGGGATTAGCTAACTATGGCTACACCTTC. Its translation is CASSPRGLANYGYTF.